These 5 T cell receptor beta chains share one sample of origin, sequenced in a study of tumor-infiltrating lymphocytes in primary liver carcinoma. Extraction also yielded germline DNA, while blood RNA was obtained from unsorted whole blood. Synthesis of TCR beta cDNA was carried out from approximately 470 ng total RNA with a constant-region primer. A slightly modified ARM-PCR protocol with three nested multiplex PCR rounds produced these TCR beta libraries. The two initial PCR rounds, roughly 9 cycles each, used TRBV1-TRBV30 forward and C-beta reverse primers. Using its own MiXCR run on the multiplex PCR reads, TCRdb lists one record per CDR3 protein. Of nearly 200,000 distinct CDR3 sequences in the sample, 65% were seen once. The sequenced sample was peripheral blood. The receptors shown here come from an older woman with primary liver carcinoma and hepatitis B virus infection.

Details on this clonotype: Germline and junction disagree at one end, which may indicate a read error. The chain employs TRBV28 and TRBJ2-7, with D perhaps matching TRBD2 (6 bases). The CDR3 sequence is 13 residues long. Germline values: CDR1 MDHEN, CDR2 SYDVKM. The CDR3 DNA is TGTGTCAGCAGTTTACGGGGACTCTACAAGCAGTACTTC. Residues: CVSSLRGLYKQYF. Combining the CDR3 with reference TRBV28 and TRBJ2-7 gives the whole variable domain DVKVTQSSRYLVKRTGEKVFLECVQDMDHENMFWYRQDPGLGLRLIYFSYDVKMKEKGDIPEGYSVSREKKERFSLILESASTNQTSMYLCVSSLRGLYKQYFGPGTRLTVT.

This chain links TRBV30 with TRBJ2-7; 12 bases are a match to TRBD2. V dropped 2 bases and J dropped 6; count of bases not matched to a gene: 20. The CDR3 has 19 amino acids. Looked up from germline, CDR1 is GTSNPN and CDR2 is SVGIG (reference sequence). The CDR3 nucleotides read TGTGCCTGGAGTTTTTGGTCTAGCGGGAGGGGTCCCGCCGGGTCCGAGCAGTACTTC. This translates into CAWSFWSSGRGPAGSEQYF.

Concerning this clonotype: An end of the junction does not agree with germline; a read error may underlie this. The V gene is TRBV29-1, the J gene TRBJ2-3; the D is unclear. Looked up from germline, CDR1 is SQVTM and CDR2 is ANQGSEA. This CDR3 is built from 13 residues. The CDR3 DNA reads as TGCAACGTTGAACGTACGACGACAGATACGCAGTATTTT. Its translation: CNVERTTTDTQYF.

Of note for this clonotype: A read error may account for a junction end that differs from germline. The chain joins TRBV11-2 to TRBJ2-1; a weak D match, TRBD1 (5 bases). Germline-derived CDR1 and CDR2 are SGHAT and FQNNGV. CDR3 length: 15 residues. CDR3 DNA: TGTGCCAGCAGTTTAGGGGCCCTCTCCTACAATGAGCAGTCCTTC. Amino acids: CASSLGALSYNEQSF.

In the case of this clonotype: A much bigger clone sits one base away, suggesting this may be a read error. The chain uses TRBV7-8 and TRBJ1-3, with a tentative D call TRBD1 (6 bases). The CDR3 is 14 residues long. Germline CDR1 is SGHVS and CDR2 is FQNEAQ. The CDR3 DNA reads as TGTGCCAGTGGGGCCAGGGGAAGTGGAATCACCATATATTTT. This encodes CASGARGSGITIYF.